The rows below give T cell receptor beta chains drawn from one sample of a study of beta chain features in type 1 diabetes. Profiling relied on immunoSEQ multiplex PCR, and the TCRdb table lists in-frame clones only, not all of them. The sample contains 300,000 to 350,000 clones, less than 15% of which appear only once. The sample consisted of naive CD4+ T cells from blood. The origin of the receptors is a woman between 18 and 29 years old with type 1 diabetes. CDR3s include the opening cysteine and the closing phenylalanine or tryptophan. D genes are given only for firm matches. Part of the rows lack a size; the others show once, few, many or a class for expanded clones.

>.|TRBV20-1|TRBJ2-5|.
CSARLGTQYF
TGCAGTGCTAGACTAGGGACCCAGTACTTC
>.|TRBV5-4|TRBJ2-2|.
CASSLRTPSTGELFF
TGTGCCAGCAGCTTAAGGACTCCTAGCACCGGGGAGCTGTTTTTT
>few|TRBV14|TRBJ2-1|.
CASSQARGQFF
TGTGCCAGCAGCCAGGCGCGAGGGCAGTTCTTC
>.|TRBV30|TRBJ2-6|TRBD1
CAWTTGRYSGANVLTF
TGTGCCTGGACGACAGGGCGGTACTCTGGGGCCAACGTCCTGACTTTC
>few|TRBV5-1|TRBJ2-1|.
CASRGGMSPTLNEQFF
TGCGCCAGCAGGGGCGGGATGAGCCCCACTTTGAATGAGCAGTTCTTC
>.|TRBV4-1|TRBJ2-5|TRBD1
CASSQVVGGQGKTQYF
TGCGCCAGCAGCCAAGTGGTAGGGGGACAGGGGAAGACCCAGTACTTC
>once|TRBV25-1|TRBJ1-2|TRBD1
CASSEYGSRDSAPGGYTF
TGTGCCAGCAGTGAATATGGTTCCCGGGACAGCGCCCCGGGTGGCTACACCTTC
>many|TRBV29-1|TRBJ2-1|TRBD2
CSVGEGRDEQFF
TGCAGCGTGGGGGAAGGGAGGGATGAGCAGTTCTTC
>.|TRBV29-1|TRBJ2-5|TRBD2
CSVALRLAQETQYF
TGCAGCGTTGCCCTCCGACTAGCTCAAGAGACCCAGTACTTC
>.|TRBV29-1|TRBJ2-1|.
CSVGQIQFF
TGCAGCGTTGGACAGATACAGTTCTTC
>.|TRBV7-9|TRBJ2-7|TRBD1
CASSKTGADYEQYF
TGTGCCAGCAGCAAAACAGGGGCCGATTACGAGCAGTACTTC
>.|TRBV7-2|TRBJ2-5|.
CASSQGGASQETQYF
TGTGCCAGCAGCCAAGGTGGGGCCTCCCAAGAGACCCAGTACTTC
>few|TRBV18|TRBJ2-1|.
CASSPGRGSRYEQFF
TGTGCCAGCTCACCAGGCAGGGGATCCAGGTATGAGCAGTTCTTC
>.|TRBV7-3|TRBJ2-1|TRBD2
CASSLGSSGTDEQFF
TGTGCCAGCAGCTTAGGGAGTAGCGGGACTGATGAGCAGTTCTTC
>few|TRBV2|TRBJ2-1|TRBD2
CATGDSGRRKQFF
TGTGCCACGGGGGATAGCGGGAGGCGCAAGCAGTTCTTC
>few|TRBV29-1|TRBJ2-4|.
CSVEGAEGIQYF
TGCAGCGTTGAGGGCGCAGAGGGCATTCAGTACTTC
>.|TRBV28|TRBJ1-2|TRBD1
CASRRQNLRTGGNYGYTF
TGTGCCAGCAGACGGCAAAACCTTAGGACAGGGGGTAACTATGGCTACACCTTC
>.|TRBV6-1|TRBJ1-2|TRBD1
CASSPGQGDGYTF
TGTGCCAGCAGTCCAGGACAGGGCGATGGCTACACCTTC
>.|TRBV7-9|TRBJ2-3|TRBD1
CASSLDRGTDTQYF
TGTGCCAGCAGCTTAGACAGGGGAACAGATACGCAGTATTTT
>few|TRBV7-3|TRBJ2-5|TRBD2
CASSLGGGQETQYF
TGTGCCAGCAGCTTAGGGGGAGGGCAAGAGACCCAGTACTTC
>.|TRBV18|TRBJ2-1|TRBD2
CASSPGTSGSIRNEQFF
TGTGCCAGCTCGCCCGGGACTAGCGGGAGTATAAGGAATGAGCAGTTCTTC
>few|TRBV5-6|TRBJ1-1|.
CASSLYRGEAFF
TGTGCCAGCAGCTTGTACCGGGGTGAAGCTTTCTTT
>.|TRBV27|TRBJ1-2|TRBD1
CASSPPGTGPGGYTF
TGTGCCAGCAGTCCCCCTGGGACAGGGCCCGGTGGCTACACCTTC
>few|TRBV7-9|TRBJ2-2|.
CASSPLNTGELFF
TGTGCCAGCAGCCCTCTGAACACCGGGGAGCTGTTTTTT
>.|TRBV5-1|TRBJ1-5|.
CASSLDGDSNQPQHF
TGCGCCAGCAGCTTGGACGGAGATAGCAATCAGCCCCAGCATTTT
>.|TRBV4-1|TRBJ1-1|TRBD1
CASSQAGQGANTEAFF
TGCGCCAGCAGCCAAGCGGGACAGGGGGCGAACACTGAAGCTTTCTTT
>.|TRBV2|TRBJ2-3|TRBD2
CASSEGVVAGDTQYF
TGTGCCAGCAGTGAAGGGGTTGTAGCGGGAGATACGCAGTATTTT
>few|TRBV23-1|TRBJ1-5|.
CASSQSREGWQPQHF
TGCGCCAGCAGTCAATCGCGAGAGGGATGGCAGCCCCAGCATTTT
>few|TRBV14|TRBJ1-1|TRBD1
CASSQRLGEGATEAFF
TGTGCCAGCAGCCAGAGGTTGGGTGAGGGGGCCACTGAAGCTTTCTTT
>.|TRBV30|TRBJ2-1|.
CAWSANGIEQFF
TGTGCCTGGAGTGCAAACGGGATCGAGCAGTTCTTC
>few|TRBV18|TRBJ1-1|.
CASSPLRVTEAFF
TGTGCCAGCTCACCACTCCGGGTCACTGAAGCTTTCTTT
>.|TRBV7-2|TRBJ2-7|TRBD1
CASSFHPGQGSGEQYF
TGTGCCAGCAGCTTCCATCCGGGACAGGGTAGCGGAGAGCAGTACTTC
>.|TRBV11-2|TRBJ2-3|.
CASSLRVIVTDTQYF
TGTGCCAGCAGCTTACGGGTGATAGTCACAGATACGCAGTATTTT
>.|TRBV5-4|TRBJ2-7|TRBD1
CASSTTGIAYEQYF
TGTGCCAGCAGCACGACAGGGATCGCCTACGAGCAGTACTTC
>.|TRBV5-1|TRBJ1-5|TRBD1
CASSRGGTDNQPQHF
TGCGCCAGCAGCCGAGGCGGGACAGACAATCAGCCCCAGCATTTT
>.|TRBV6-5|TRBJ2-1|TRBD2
CASSYGGEDGYEQFF
TGTGCCAGCAGTTACGGGGGGGAGGATGGGTATGAGCAGTTCTTC
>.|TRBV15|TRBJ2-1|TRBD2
CATSPSGRINEQFF
TGTGCCACCAGCCCTAGCGGGAGGATCAATGAGCAGTTCTTC
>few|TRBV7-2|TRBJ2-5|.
CASSGRQYQETQYF
TGTGCCAGCAGCGGGCGACAGTACCAAGAGACCCAGTACTTC
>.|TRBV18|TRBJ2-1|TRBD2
CASSPLAGGLYNEQFF
TGTGCCAGCTCACCATTAGCGGGAGGTTTGTACAATGAGCAGTTCTTC
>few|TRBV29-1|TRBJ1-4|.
CSVGTWGGTNEKLFF
TGCAGCGTTGGGACCTGGGGCGGAACTAATGAAAAACTGTTTTTT
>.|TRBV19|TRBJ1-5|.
CASSRGVLDQPQHF
TGTGCCAGTAGTAGGGGGGTGTTAGATCAGCCCCAGCATTTT
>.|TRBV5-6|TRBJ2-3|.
CASSSLKTDPSTDTQYF
TGTGCCAGCAGCTCGCTTAAGACAGATCCTAGCACAGATACGCAGTATTTT
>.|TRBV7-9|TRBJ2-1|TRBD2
CASGPGGAYNEQFF
TGTGCCAGCGGTCCGGGGGGGGCCTACAATGAGCAGTTCTTC
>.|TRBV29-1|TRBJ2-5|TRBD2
CSVESTSGRRISRETQYF
TGCAGCGTAGAATCGACTAGCGGGAGACGTATCTCAAGGGAGACCCAGTACTTC
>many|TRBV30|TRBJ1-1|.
CAWSVQENTEAFF
TGTGCCTGGAGTGTACAGGAGAACACTGAAGCTTTCTTT
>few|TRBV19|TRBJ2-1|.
CASSILARAYNEQFF
TGTGCCAGTAGTATCCTAGCCCGAGCCTACAATGAGCAGTTCTTC
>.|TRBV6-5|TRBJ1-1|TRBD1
CASTKTGGYTEAFF
TGTGCCAGCACCAAGACAGGGGGGTACACTGAAGCTTTCTTT
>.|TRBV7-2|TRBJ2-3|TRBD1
CASSFDRGPDTQYF
TGTGCCAGCAGCTTCGACAGGGGGCCAGATACGCAGTATTTT
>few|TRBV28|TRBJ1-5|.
CASSLFTGLQPQHF
TGTGCCAGCAGTTTATTTACAGGGCTGCAGCCCCAGCATTTT
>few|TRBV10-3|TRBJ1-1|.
CAISTGNTEAFF
TGTGCCATCAGTACAGGGAACACTGAAGCTTTCTTT
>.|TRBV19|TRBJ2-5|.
CASSIPDARRETQYF
TGTGCCAGTAGTATTCCAGACGCCCGGCGGGAGACCCAGTACTTC
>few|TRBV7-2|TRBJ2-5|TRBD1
CASSWDREETQYF
TGTGCCAGCAGCTGGGACAGGGAAGAGACCCAGTACTTC
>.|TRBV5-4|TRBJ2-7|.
CASSPPGSRHEQYF
TGTGCCAGCAGCCCCCCGGGGTCGCGACACGAGCAGTACTTC
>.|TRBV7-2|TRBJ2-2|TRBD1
CASSFSGGVNTGELFF
TGTGCCAGCAGCTTCTCAGGGGGAGTAAACACCGGGGAGCTGTTTTTT
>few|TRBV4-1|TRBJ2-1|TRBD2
CASSQETGTTFNEQFF
TGCGCCAGCAGCCAAGAAACCGGGACTACCTTCAATGAGCAGTTCTTC
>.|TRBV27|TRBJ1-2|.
CASSPVDARRGTYGYTF
TGTGCCAGCAGTCCGGTTGATGCGCGTCGGGGAACGTATGGCTACACCTTC